Below are 32 T cell receptor beta chains sequenced from a single sample in a study of human T cells and chemical hapten exposure. The time point is: pre-sensitization, week 0. Treatment meaning: therapeutic diphenylcyclopropenone sensitization with weekly scalp DPC. TCRdb itself ran the RACE reads through MiXCR, one entry per CDR3 protein. The data hold approximately 90,000 distinct CDR3 sequences, with 8.5% to 9% observed a single time. The sample was whole blood, taken in connection with sensitization to the hapten diphenylcyclopropenone (DPC). These receptors were collected from a man aged 40-49 years with alopecia areata. Some clones in this sample may be carry-over from other donors' samples.

This clonotype was detected ten times or more. This chain connects TRBV18 to TRBJ1-6; tentative D call: TRBD1 (5 bases). The V end lost 6 bases, the J end lost 7 bases, and 13 bases lay between the germline ends. The germline V gene encodes CDR1 KGHSH and CDR2 LQKENI. The CDR3 runs 14 residues. The CDR3 sequence: CASSRGGENSPLHF. In nucleotides, the CDR3 is TGTGCCAGCTCCCGCGGAGGGGAGAATTCACCCCTCCACTTT. Full variable domain (outside the CDR3, taken from reference TRBV18 and TRBJ1-6): NAGVMQNPRHLVRRRGQEARLRCSPMKGHSHVYWYRQLPEEGLKFMVYLQKENIIDESGMPKERFSAEFPKEGPSILRIQQVVRGDSAAYFCASSRGGENSPLHFGNGTRLTVT.

The chain is built from TRBV25-1 and TRBJ2-1; D unresolved. This CDR3 spans 11 amino acids. Germline V gene data show CDR1 as MGHDK and CDR2 as SYGVNS. The CDR3 nucleotides are TGTGCGTCTGGGATATTGGATGAGCAGTTCTTC. As protein: CASGILDEQFF.

This clonotype was observed at least ten times. The rearrangement links TRBV12-3 or TRBV12-4 to TRBJ2-6, with 8 bases lining up with TRBD1. The CDR3 totals 18 residues. The junction had 10 bases not matched to a gene; V was cut back by 5 bases and J by 1 base. CDR3 in DNA: TGTGCCAGCAGTACCCCGGGACAGGTAGTTTCTGGGGCCAACGTCCTGACTTTC. Protein sequence: CASSTPGQVVSGANVLTF.

This clonotype was detected only a few times. The chain is built from TRBV29-1 and TRBJ2-3; D not resolved. Germline CDR1 SQVTM, CDR2 ANQGSEA. V lost 6 bases and J 0 bases, leaving 13 bases between the germline ends. This CDR3 has 14 amino acids. The CDR3 coding sequence is TGCAGCGTCGAGTCGGAGTTTAGCACAGATACGCAGTATTTT. This encodes CSVESEFSTDTQYF.

About this clonotype itself: This may stem from a read error, because a much larger clone lies one nucleotide away. The chain links TRBV6-5 to TRBJ1-1; unclear D gene. This CDR3 is built from 16 residues. Germline CDR1 is MNHEY and CDR2 is SVGAGI. CDR3 nucleotides: TGTGACAGCAGTTACTATACCCCCCGTGGGAACACTGAAGCTTTCTTT. As protein: CDSSYYTPRGNTEAFF.

The rearrangement uses TRBV6-1 and TRBJ2-7; possibly TRBD1 or TRBD2 for D (5 bases each). The CDR3 has 15 residues. Germline CDR1 MNHNS, CDR2 SASEGT. V was pared by 7 bases and J by 0 bases, with 16 bases between. The CDR3 loop reads CASNEWGIGSYEQYF. The CDR3, as DNA: TGTGCCAGCAACGAATGGGGGATAGGCTCCTACGAGCAGTACTTC.

The chain recombines TRBV20-1 with TRBJ1-6; D unresolved. CDR3 length equals 14 residues. Germline V gene data show CDR1 as DFQATT and CDR2 as SNEGSKA (reference sequence). Trimming left V 5 bases short and J 0 bases short, with 8 bases between. In DNA, the CDR3 is TGCAGTGCTCCCGCGAGCTCCTATAATTCACCCCTCCACTTT. As protein: CSAPASSYNSPLHF.

The genes are TRBV7-2 and TRBJ2-1, with TRBD2 identical over 11 bases. Trimming at V came to 6 bases and at J to 13 bases, leaving 8 bases not matched to a gene. CDR3 length: 13 amino acids. Germline CDR1 SGHTA, CDR2 FQGNSA. Written as DNA, the CDR3 is TGTGCCAGCAGTCTAGTGGGACTAGCGGTTCAGTTCTTC. Protein: CASSLVGLAVQFF.

The chain uses TRBV7-9 and TRBJ2-1, with 8 bases that match TRBD2. The J segment lost 1 base and the V segment lost 3 bases, leaving 5 bases of the junction unmatched. This CDR3 is built from 16 residues. Germline CDR1 SEHNR, CDR2 FQNEAQ (reference sequence). The CDR3 sequence: CASSLDRLASYNEQFF. The CDR3 DNA reads TGTGCCAGCAGCTTGGATCGACTAGCGTCCTACAATGAGCAGTTCTTC. Complete variable domain (other parts from reference TRBV7-9 and TRBJ2-1): DTGVSQNPRHKITKRGQNVTFRCDPISEHNRLYWYRQTLGQGPEFLTYFQNEAQLEKSRLLSDRFSAERPKGSFSTLEIQRTEQGDSAMYLCASSLDRLASYNEQFFGPGTRLTVL.

This sequence joins TRBV7-2 and TRBJ1-1, with D possibly being TRBD1 (6 bases). CDR1 and CDR2 from the germline V gene are SGHTA and FQGNSA. The CDR3 covers 16 residues. V was pared by 3 bases and J by 0 bases, with 14 bases between. The CDR3 protein is CASSFHGGRMNTEAFF. DNA for the CDR3: TGTGCCAGCAGCTTTCACGGGGGCAGAATGAACACTGAAGCTTTCTTT.

The sample holds a few counts of this clonotype. The CDR3, as DNA: TGTGCCAGCAGAAGTCAGGGGCCGACAACGAACACCGGGGAGCTGTTTTTT. This translates into CASRSQGPTTNTGELFF. The rearrangement links TRBV12-3 or TRBV12-4 to TRBJ2-2; tentative D call: TRBD1 (6 bases). The V end was cut by 6 bases, the J end by 0 bases, with 17 bases between. This CDR3 is built from 17 residues.

This clonotype has more than one count but fewer than ten. The chain is built from TRBV2 and TRBJ2-3; D is possibly TRBD2 (6 bases). CDR1 and CDR2 from the germline V gene are SNHLY and FYNNEI. This CDR3 is built from 15 residues. Between the trimmed V and J ends, which lost 3 bases and 0 bases, there was a span of 10 bases. CDR3 sequence reads: CASSDQRASTDTQYF. The CDR3 bases are TGTGCCAGCAGTGACCAGCGGGCCAGCACAGATACGCAGTATTTT.

This clonotype was seen a few times. The CDR3 reads CSARDRGTGTGGNQPQHF. For the CDR3, the DNA is TGCAGTGCTAGAGATCGTGGGACCGGGACAGGGGGTAATCAGCCCCAGCATTTT. This chain uses TRBV20-1 with TRBJ1-5; 11 nucleotides align to TRBD1. The junction had 11 bases not matched to a gene; V was cut back by 0 bases and J by 4 bases. CDR1 DFQATT and CDR2 SNEGSKA come from the germline V gene (reference sequence). CDR3 length: 18 residues.

CDR3: CALAGTDTQYF. The CDR3 bases are TGTGCCTTGGCTGGCACAGATACGCAGTATTTT. The gene calls are TRBV30 and TRBJ2-3; D not certain. Germline CDR1 reads GTSNPN; CDR2 reads SVGIG (reference sequence). Trimming cost V 7 bases and J 1 base, with 6 bases left between them. The CDR3 has 11 residues.

This clonotype was seen a handful of times. The chain recombines TRBV6-1 with TRBJ1-5, with D hard to call. Trimming removed 3 bases from V and 0 bases from J, with 9 bases in between. Per germline, CDR1 MNHNS and CDR2 SASEGT. The CDR3 sequence is 15 residues long. The CDR3 region is CASSDLQNSNQPQHF. The CDR3 nucleotides are TGTGCCAGCAGTGATTTGCAAAATAGCAATCAGCCCCAGCATTTT.

With regard to this clonotype: This sequence may be a read error, since a much larger clone differs from it by one base. The V and J genes are TRBV9 and TRBJ1-2; tentative D call: TRBD1 (6 bases). Looked up from germline, CDR1 is SGDLS and CDR2 is YYNGEE. The CDR3 runs to 14 residues. The V end was cut by 7 bases, the J end by 6 bases, with 19 bases between. CDR3 bases: TGTGCCAGCGGCCCCCCCTGGACAGCAGATGGCTACACCTTC. Amino acids: CASGPPWTADGYTF.

This clonotype appeared many times. V is TRBV24-1 and J is TRBJ2-3; D unresolved. Germline loops: CDR1 KGHDR, CDR2 SFDVKD. The CDR3 has 13 amino acids. With 0 bases removed from V and 5 bases from J, the gap between germline ends came to 5 bases. CDR3 nucleotides: TGTGCCACCAGTGATTTGGACGGAGATACGCAGTATTTT. This encodes CATSDLDGDTQYF.

This clonotype was recorded at least ten times. V and J are TRBV30 and TRBJ1-1; D is ambiguous. CDR3 length: 12 residues. CDR1 and CDR2 (germline): GTSNPN, SVGIG (reference sequence). Trimming cost V 4 bases and J 2 bases, with 8 bases left between them. Here the CDR3 DNA reads TGTGCCTGGATCCCCCCCAACACTGAAGCTTTCTTT. Its translation is CAWIPPNTEAFF.

This clonotype was picked up many times. The chain has TRBV10-3 and TRBJ2-3; D not resolved. The CDR3 sequence is 12 residues long. The V and J ends lost 0 bases and 4 bases respectively, with 2 bases between them. Looked up from germline, CDR1 is ENHRY and CDR2 is SYGVKD. CDR3 loop: CAISESADTQYF. The CDR3, as DNA: TGTGCCATCAGTGAGTCGGCAGATACGCAGTATTTT.

This chain connects TRBV9 to TRBJ2-5; unclear D gene. The germline V gene encodes CDR1 SGDLS and CDR2 YYNGEE. V gave up 1 base and J gave up 3 bases, with 10 bases separating them. This CDR3 comprises 14 residues. The CDR3 loop is CASSVSYAKETQYF. CDR3 bases: TGTGCCAGCAGCGTAAGTTATGCCAAAGAGACCCAGTACTTC.

There are many counts of this clonotype. V usage is TRBV5-8 and J usage is TRBJ1-2; the D gene is possibly TRBD1 (6 bases). V was pared by 1 base and J by 5 bases, with 18 bases between. CDR3 length: 16 amino acids. Looked up from germline, CDR1 is SGHTS and CDR2 is YDEGEE. Here the CDR3 reads CASSLSVRGLSYGYTF. CDR3 nucleotides: TGTGCCAGCAGCTTGAGCGTCAGGGGCCTATCTTATGGCTACACCTTC.

There are a few counts of this clonotype. V and J are TRBV7-9 and TRBJ2-3; TRBD2 matches 8 bases. CDR1 and CDR2 (germline): SEHNR, FQNEAQ (reference sequence). This CDR3 region has 15 residues. V shed 6 bases, J shed 0 bases, and the junction held 5 bases outside the gene matches. In nucleotides, the CDR3 is TGTGCCAGCAGGGTAGCGGGGACTAGCACAGATACGCAGTATTTT. Its translation: CASRVAGTSTDTQYF.

There are many counts of this clonotype. This chain connects TRBV11-2 to TRBJ2-7; weak D call: TRBD2 (5 bases). CDR1 and CDR2 (germline): SGHAT, FQNNGV. V was shortened by 0 bases and J by 2 bases, with 11 bases between the two germline ends. This CDR3 is 15 amino acids long. CDR3 protein: CASSLEGGVTYEQYF. CDR3 coding DNA: TGTGCCAGCAGCTTAGAAGGAGGTGTCACCTACGAGCAGTACTTC.

This clonotype was recorded a few times. This sequence joins TRBV19 and TRBJ2-1, with 8 bases identical to TRBD1. CDR1 and CDR2 from the germline V gene are LNHDA and SQIVND (reference sequence). Germline trimming cut 6 bases from V and 4 bases from J; bases unmatched to any gene: 5. The CDR3 is 14 amino acids. The CDR3 is CASRGQERYNEQFF. CDR3 in DNA: TGTGCCAGTAGGGGACAGGAGCGTTACAATGAGCAGTTCTTC.

This chain connects TRBV7-8 to TRBJ2-1; 8 bases agree with TRBD2. The CDR3 runs to 15 residues. The J segment lost 10 bases and the V segment lost 7 bases, leaving 15 bases of the junction unmatched. Per the germline V gene, CDR1 is SGHVS and CDR2 is FQNEAQ. CDR3 in amino acids: CASTVGSGRLREQFF. CDR3 sequence (DNA): TGTGCCAGCACGGTGGGAAGCGGGAGATTAAGGGAGCAGTTCTTC.

This clonotype appeared many times. The chain combines TRBV28 with TRBJ1-2; TRBD1 is a possible D gene (6 bases). The length of the CDR3 is 15 residues. CDR1 is MDHEN and CDR2 is SYDVKM in the germline V gene. V lost 6 bases and J lost 5, with 19 bases in between. This CDR3 is CASSQTDRRSYGYTF. For the CDR3, the DNA is TGTGCCAGCAGCCAAACGGACAGAAGGTCGTATGGCTACACCTTC.

This clonotype was counted many times. V is TRBV28 and J is TRBJ2-7, with D unclear. The CDR3 sequence is 12 residues long. Trimming pared 6 bases from V and 8 bases from J, leaving 14 bases between. Germline V gives CDR1 MDHEN, CDR2 SYDVKM. Here the CDR3 reads CASSLDLGKQYF. The DNA for the CDR3 is TGTGCCAGCAGCCTGGACCTGGGAAAGCAGTACTTC. Filled out from reference TRBV28 and TRBJ2-7, the complete variable domain reads DVKVTQSSRYLVKRTGEKVFLECVQDMDHENMFWYRQDPGLGLRLIYFSYDVKMKEKGDIPEGYSVSREKKERFSLILESASTNQTSMYLCASSLDLGKQYFGPGTRLTVT.

The chain uses TRBV5-1 and TRBJ2-7, with 8 bases aligning to TRBD2. Per germline, CDR1 SGHRS and CDR2 YFSETQ. Trimming removed 1 base from V and 4 bases from J; junction bases left unmatched: 4. The CDR3 sequence is 14 residues long. DNA for the CDR3: TGCGCCAGCAGCTTGTCGGGACTAGTTTACGAGCAGTACTTC. Protein sequence: CASSLSGLVYEQYF.

V is TRBV29-1 and J is TRBJ2-7; TRBD2 agrees at 8 bases. Germline CDR1 is SQVTM and CDR2 is ANQGSEA. This CDR3 spans 14 amino acids. V trimming: 3 bases; J trimming: 2 bases; junction bases outside the gene matches: 6. DNA of the CDR3: TGCAGCGTTGATGGTACTAGCGGAACCTACGAGCAGTACTTC. Amino acids: CSVDGTSGTYEQYF.

The table lists this clonotype with many counts. The V gene is TRBV7-3, the J gene TRBJ2-2, with TRBD2 matching over 13 bases. The germline gives CDR1 SGHTA, CDR2 FQGTGA. The length of the CDR3 is 18 residues. The junction had 9 bases not matched to a gene; V was cut back by 2 bases and J by 6 bases. Here the CDR3 reads CASSLWTSGSGRSGELFF. In DNA, the CDR3 is TGTGCCAGCAGCTTATGGACTAGCGGGAGCGGGCGGTCCGGGGAGCTGTTTTTT.

This rearrangement joins TRBV7-9 to TRBJ2-7; 10 bases align to TRBD1. This CDR3 is 16 amino acids long. V lost 1 base, J lost 0 bases, and 3 bases stayed unmatched. The V gene's germline CDR1 is SEHNR and CDR2 FQNEAQ (reference sequence). CDR3 nucleotide sequence: TGTGCCAGCAGCTTAGGGGACAGGGGCAGCTCCTACGAGCAGTACGTC. Amino acids: CASSLGDRGSSYEQYV.

There are many counts of this clonotype. The gene calls are TRBV3-1 and TRBJ1-1; D unclear. Germline V gene sequence: CDR1 LGHDT, CDR2 YNNKEL (reference sequence). CDR3 length: 14 amino acids. With 3 bases removed from V and 0 bases from J, the gap between germline ends came to 8 bases. The DNA of the CDR3 is TGTGCCAGCAGCCAGACTATACTGAACACTGAAGCTTTCTTT. It codes for CASSQTILNTEAFF.